The rows below give T cell receptor beta chains drawn from one sample of a study of blood T cell repertoires in COVID-19. Produced via immunoSEQ multiplex PCR; TCRdb's table is partial and in-frame only. The table includes around 220,000 clones, over 80% detected once. Input material: PBMCs or T cells enriched from blood (not recorded which). These receptors were collected from a woman in her thirties or forties who had recovered from COVID-19. The CDR3 runs from the conserved cysteine through the conserved F or W. Fields, in order: CDR3 DNA, CDR3 protein, clone size, D gene, J gene, V gene. The D gene is left open where the match is weak. A row's size may be missing; if present it is once, few, many or a size class.

TGCAGCGTTGGAGGGGAGGGGGCCAAAAACATTCAGTACTTC	CSVGGEGAKNIQYF	-	TRBD2	TRBJ2-4	TRBV29-1
TGCGCCAGCAGCTTAATAGCAGCGAACACCGGGGAGCTGTTTTTT	CASSLIAANTGELFF	-	-	TRBJ2-2	TRBV5-1
TGTGCCAGCAGCTTCGGGGGGAGGGGCGAGCAGTACTTC	CASSFGGRGEQYF	-	TRBD2	TRBJ2-7	TRBV7-2
TGTGCCAGCAGCTTGGAACTAACCGGGACAGGGCGAAACATTCAGTACTTC	CASSLELTGTGRNIQYF	-	TRBD1	TRBJ2-4	TRBV5-4
TGTGCCACCAGTGGACTAGCTAGAGATACGCAGTATTTT	CATSGLARDTQYF	once	TRBD2	TRBJ2-3	TRBV24-1
TGTGCCAGCAGCCCCGGGTGGGTGGGCACTGAAGCTTTCTTT	CASSPGWVGTEAFF	-	-	TRBJ1-1	TRBV11-2
TGTGCCACCAGCAGCCGGGTTGAGCAGTTCTTC	CATSSRVEQFF	-	-	TRBJ2-1	TRBV15
TGTGCCAGCAGTGATCGGGACAGGTTGGACAATGAGCAGTTCTTC	CASSDRDRLDNEQFF	-	TRBD1	TRBJ2-1	TRBV25-1
TGTGCCAGTAGTCGGTCGGTGCCTCCTGAGCAGTTCTTC	CASSRSVPPEQFF	-	-	TRBJ2-1	TRBV19
TGCAGCGCAGTATCGAGGGGGTACAATGAGCAGTTCTTC	CSAVSRGYNEQFF	-	-	TRBJ2-1	TRBV29-1
TGCGCCAGCAGGTTTGCCGGGACAGGGAATACTGAAGCTTTCTTT	CASRFAGTGNTEAFF	-	TRBD1	TRBJ1-1	TRBV5-1
TGTGCCAGCAGCCCGATCGGGGCTGAAGCTTTCTTT	CASSPIGAEAFF	once	-	TRBJ1-1	TRBV5-4
TGTGCCAGCAGCCGCGACAGAGAGTGGGGAAAGCCCGATACGCAGTATTTT	CASSRDREWGKPDTQYF	medium-sized	-	TRBJ2-3	TRBV7-9
TGTGCCAGCAGCCTCAACACCGGGACAGGGTTGGCCTACACCTTC	CASSLNTGTGLAYTF	few	TRBD1	TRBJ1-2	TRBV7-9
TGTGCCAGCAGCTTAGGACGGACTAGCGCTATAATAGAGCAGTACTTC	CASSLGRTSAIIEQYF	-	TRBD2	TRBJ2-7	TRBV11-3
TGTGCCAGCAGTGAGTTCGACGGAGCTCAAGAGACCCAGTACTTC	CASSEFDGAQETQYF	-	-	TRBJ2-5	TRBV2
TGTGCCAGCGGGGGACAAGGGCCGAAAGGGGGTTCACCCCTCCACTTT	CASGGQGPKGGSPLHF	-	-	TRBJ1-6	TRBV2
TGTGCCAGCAGCCCCCCGGCGGCCTCCTGGGGCTACACCTTC	CASSPPAASWGYTF	-	-	TRBJ1-2	TRBV28
TGTGCCAGCAGTTCAGACCGGGTCCAACAAGAGACCCAGTACTTC	CASSSDRVQQETQYF	-	-	TRBJ2-5	TRBV28
TGTGCCTGGAGTGTCTCTAGCAATCAGCCCCAGCATTTT	CAWSVSSNQPQHF	-	-	TRBJ1-5	TRBV30
TGCAGTGCTATCAGGGTCAATGAGCAGTTCTTC	CSAIRVNEQFF	-	-	TRBJ2-1	TRBV20-1
TGTGCCACCAGCAGAGAGTCGGGCTACGAGCAGTACTTC	CATSRESGYEQYF	-	-	TRBJ2-7	TRBV15
TGTGCCAGCAGCGAGGGAGGTGAGCAGTTCTTC	CASSEGGEQFF	few	-	TRBJ2-1	TRBV7-2
TGTGCCAGCTCACCACCGGTGGGGCCGAACACCGGGGAGCTGTTTTTT	CASSPPVGPNTGELFF	-	-	TRBJ2-2	TRBV18
TGTGCCAGCAGCCAACAAATCAGGGAGACCCAGTACTTC	CASSQQIRETQYF	once	-	TRBJ2-5	TRBV3-1/TRBV3-2
TGTGCCAGCTTCAGGACCGGGACAGGGCACAATCAGCCCCAGCATTTT	CASFRTGTGHNQPQHF	few	TRBD1	TRBJ1-5	TRBV5-8
TGTGCCAGCAGTTTATGGAATGTAGCGTACTCCTACAATGAGCAGTTCTTC	CASSLWNVAYSYNEQFF	-	-	TRBJ2-1	TRBV27
TGTGCCAGCAGCCCGCTGCCGGGGTCCTACAATGAGCAGTTCTTC	CASSPLPGSYNEQFF	-	-	TRBJ2-1	TRBV11-2
TGTGCCAGCAGCCCAACTCATGGGGGGGGTACCTATAATTCACCCCTCCACTTT	CASSPTHGGGTYNSPLHF	few	-	TRBJ1-6	TRBV27
TGTGCCAGTAGTCAAGCGACAGGAAACATGAACACTGAAGCTTTCTTT	CASSQATGNMNTEAFF	-	-	TRBJ1-1	TRBV19